The 31 T cell receptor beta chains below were found in one sample sequenced in a study of CD8 T cells in Susac syndrome. Reverse transcription of about 0.45 to 1 ug RNA was carried out with random hexamers. TCRdb re-called the immunoSEQ multiplex PCR reads with MiXCR, one entry per CDR3 protein. The data show about 300,000 distinct CDR3 sequences, with 65% to 90% seen just once and roughly 0.21% held by the top ten. The sequencing sample was made of CD8+ T cells from PBMCs. The receptors come from a human donor with multiple sclerosis.

In its sample, this clonotype was seen a few times. The chain has TRBV5-4 and TRBJ2-7; 11 nucleotides match TRBD1. This CDR3 comprises 14 residues. V shed 4 bases, J shed 2 bases, and the junction held 2 bases outside the gene matches. Germline CDR1 SGHNT, CDR2 YYREEE (reference sequence). The CDR3 sequence: CASSRDRGTYEQYF. For the CDR3, the DNA is TGTGCCAGCAGCCGGGACAGGGGGACCTACGAGCAGTACTTC. The variable domain in full, completed from reference TRBV5-4 and TRBJ2-7, reads ETGVTQSPTHLIKTRGQQVTLRCSSQSGHNTVSWYQQALGQGPQFIFQYYREEENGRGNFPPRFSGLQFPNYSSELNVNALELDDSALYLCASSRDRGTYEQYFGPGTRLTVT.

The chain links TRBV7-9 to TRBJ1-2; D remains ambiguous. Germline values: CDR1 SEHNR, CDR2 FQNEAQ (reference sequence). V dropped 5 bases and J dropped 1 base, with 8 bases sitting between them. This CDR3 has 13 amino acids. The CDR3 nucleotides are TGTGCCAGCAGCGGGCAAATTAACTATGGCTACACCTTC. Protein product: CASSGQINYGYTF.

The chain employs TRBV4-1 and TRBJ1-2, with D perhaps TRBD1 (5 bases). Trimming stripped 2 bases from V and 2 bases from J, with 9 bases between. Germline CDR1 is MGHRA and CDR2 is YSYEKL. The CDR3 runs to 14 residues. CDR3 region: CASSQNRQNYGYTF. The CDR3 region has the DNA TGCGCCAGCAGCCAAAATAGACAGAACTATGGCTACACCTTC.

This sequence joins TRBV6-2 or TRBV6-3 and TRBJ1-1; D ambiguous. Germline CDR1 and CDR2: MNHEY and SVGEGT. The CDR3 sequence is 15 residues long. V was clipped by 5 bases and J by 1 base, with 14 bases between them. The DNA for the CDR3 is TGTGCCAGCAGTCGAACAGTTACAGAGAACACTGAAGCTTTCTTT. Translating gives CASSRTVTENTEAFF.

This clonotype turned up a few times. The chain combines TRBV4-1 with TRBJ2-7; unclear D gene. In germline, CDR1 is MGHRA, CDR2 YSYEKL. The V end was cut by 0 bases, the J end by 1 base, with 13 bases between. There are 16 residues in the CDR3. The CDR3 protein is CASSQDPIGRSYEQYF. The CDR3 region has the DNA TGCGCCAGCAGCCAAGATCCTATTGGACGGTCCTACGAGCAGTACTTC.

The CDR3: CASSYSVPIVFETQYF. CDR3 bases: TGTGCCAGCAGTTACTCCGTCCCTATAGTCTTTGAGACCCAGTACTTC. The rearrangement joins TRBV6-5 to TRBJ2-5; D unresolved. Germline V lookup: CDR1 MNHEY, CDR2 SVGAGI. CDR3 length equals 16 residues. Between the trimmed V and J ends, which lost 0 bases and 5 bases, there was a span of 16 bases.

The chain joins TRBV7-2 to TRBJ2-1; a weak D match, TRBD2 (6 bases). V lost 1 base to trimming and J lost 4 bases, with 11 bases between them. Germline V lookup: CDR1 SGHTA, CDR2 FQGNSA. The CDR3 spans 15 residues. CDR3 region: CASSLVSGPYNEQFF. CDR3 coding DNA: TGTGCCAGCAGCTTAGTTAGCGGTCCTTACAATGAGCAGTTCTTC.

CDR3 in amino acids: CACMTAGWGDRTMETQYF. In DNA form, the CDR3 reads TGTGCCTGCATGACCGCCGGTTGGGGGGACAGAACCATGGAGACCCAGTACTTC. This chain uses TRBV3-1 with TRBJ2-5; a possible D gene is TRBD1 (7 bases). Germline V gene sequence: CDR1 LGHDT, CDR2 YNNKEL (reference sequence). This CDR3 contains 18 residues. V lost 11 bases and J lost 5, with 33 bases in between.

Only one count was recorded for this clonotype. This sequence joins TRBV6-5 and TRBJ2-2; 9 bases match TRBD1. J gave up 1 base and V 2 bases, and 8 bases lay outside the gene matches. CDR1 and CDR2 (germline): MNHEY, SVGAGI. This CDR3 has 18 amino acids. DNA of the CDR3: TGTGCCAGCAGTTACGAACCAACAGGGGGCGAGAACACCGGGGAGCTGTTTTTT. Protein product: CASSYEPTGGENTGELFF.

The chain is built from TRBV5-4 and TRBJ1-2; D is possibly TRBD1 (5 bases). Germline-derived CDR1 and CDR2 are SGHNT and YYREEE (reference sequence). V lost 4 bases and J 3 bases, leaving 13 bases between the germline ends. The CDR3 totals 14 residues. The CDR3 DNA reads TGTGCCAGCAGCCCCAGGGTTCGTGACTATGGCTACACCTTC. It codes for CASSPRVRDYGYTF.

The chain's CDR3 is CATSVSQDRAEEETQYF. Here the CDR3 DNA reads TGTGCCACCAGCGTATCGCAGGACAGGGCTGAGGAGGAGACCCAGTACTTC. The chain has TRBV15 and TRBJ2-5; TRBD1 matches 8 bases. CDR3 length equals 17 residues. V shed 5 bases and J 5 bases; nucleotides not matched to a gene: 16. Per the germline V gene, CDR1 is LNHNV and CDR2 is YYDKDF (reference sequence).

The rearrangement links TRBV5-6 to TRBJ2-7, with 7 bases that match TRBD2. The CDR3 length is 15 residues. Germline lookup yields CDR1 SGHDT and CDR2 YYEEEE. The V and J ends lost 3 bases and 0 bases, in that order; junction bases with no gene match: 6. CDR3 in amino acids: CASSSGTNSSYEQYF. The CDR3 DNA follows: TGTGCCAGCAGCTCCGGGACTAACAGCTCCTACGAGCAGTACTTC.

This clonotype has only one observation. This chain joins TRBV29-1 and TRBJ2-5; D gene unclear. The CDR3 contains 13 residues. Deletions cut 3 bases from V and 0 bases from J, with 8 bases between. Germline V gives CDR1 SQVTM, CDR2 ANQGSEA. The CDR3 here is CSVENSYQETQYF. The CDR3 DNA follows: TGCAGCGTTGAGAACAGCTACCAAGAGACCCAGTACTTC.

This clonotype was detected only once. The V and J genes are TRBV20-1 and TRBJ2-5, with a possible D match to TRBD1 (6 bases). Germline V gene lookup returns CDR1 DFQATT and CDR2 SNEGSKA (reference sequence). The CDR3 has 14 residues. V lost 2 bases, J lost 5 bases, and 15 bases lay in between. CDR3 coding DNA: TGCAGTGCTAGACATCTAACAGGGCCCGAGACCCAGTACTTC. Translating it yields CSARHLTGPETQYF.

CDR3 DNA: TGCAGCGTTGTTGGAGGGGGCCTCCCTTCCTACGAGCAGTACTTC. Amino acids: CSVVGGGLPSYEQYF. The rearrangement uses TRBV29-1 and TRBJ2-7; TRBD1 might be the D (7 bases). Germline V gene sequence: CDR1 SQVTM, CDR2 ANQGSEA. Trimming took 4 bases from V and 1 from J, leaving 17 bases between them. The CDR3 has 15 amino acids.

The V call is TRBV6-2 or TRBV6-3, the J call TRBJ2-1, with 7 bases aligning to TRBD2. Germline-derived CDR1 and CDR2 are MNHEY and SVGEGT. The ends lost 6 bases at V and 5 bases at J; junction bases unmatched: 16. The CDR3 is made up of 17 amino acids. For the CDR3, the DNA is TGTGCCAGCAGGGAACGGAGGACTAGTGCGCCTAACAATGAGCAGTTCTTC. Translation gives CASRERRTSAPNNEQFF.

This clonotype showed up just a few times. The CDR3 sequence is CASSSKGSHEQYF. The CDR3 DNA reads as TGTGCCAGCAGTTCAAAGGGTTCACACGAGCAGTACTTC. The chain couples TRBV6-2 or TRBV6-3 to TRBJ2-7; no definite D call. CDR1 MNHEY and CDR2 SVGEGT come from the germline V gene. The V end was cut by 4 bases, the J end by 5 bases, with 12 bases between. The CDR3 length is 13 residues.

In this sample, this clonotype turned up once. The J gene is TRBJ1-3, the V gene TRBV4-3; 8 bases fit TRBD1. The CDR3 consists of 15 residues. Germline V gene sequence: CDR1 LGHNA, CDR2 YSLEER. J lost 8 bases, V lost 4 bases, and 10 bases had no gene match. The DNA of the CDR3 is TGCGCCAGCAGCCGGTTGGACAGGGATAGTGACACCATATATTTT. This encodes CASSRLDRDSDTIYF.

V is TRBV14 and J is TRBJ2-1; 11 bases fit TRBD2. Germline trimming cut 4 bases from V and 6 bases from J; bases unmatched to any gene: 5. Germline V CDR1 and CDR2: SGHDN, FVKESK. The CDR3 extends over 15 amino acids. CDR3 sequence reads: CASSPIAGGLNEQFF. The CDR3 bases are TGTGCCAGCAGCCCAATAGCGGGAGGGCTCAATGAGCAGTTCTTC. The entire variable domain, with the rest obtained from reference TRBV14 and TRBJ2-1, is as follows: EAGVTQFPSHSVIEKGQTVTLRCDPISGHDNLYWYRRVMGKEIKFLLHFVKESKQDESGMPNNRFLAERTGGTYSTLKVQPAELEDSGVYFCASSPIAGGLNEQFFGPGTRLTVL.

The chain joins TRBV25-1 to TRBJ1-2, with D maybe TRBD1 (5 bases). Per germline, CDR1 MGHDK and CDR2 SYGVNS. This CDR3 has 15 amino acids. Trimming shortened V by 4 bases and J by 3 bases, and 15 bases separated the two germline ends. The CDR3 region is CASSGFREDDYGYTF. The DNA of the CDR3 is TGTGCCAGCAGTGGGTTCAGGGAGGACGACTATGGCTACACCTTC.

The chain uses TRBV12-3 or TRBV12-4 and TRBJ1-3; D perhaps matches TRBD1 (5 bases). The CDR3 totals 15 residues. Trimming stripped 5 bases from V and 4 bases from J, with 15 bases between. The CDR3 reads CASSAPEGVGNTIYF. Written as DNA, the CDR3 is TGTGCCAGCAGTGCCCCGGAAGGGGTCGGAAACACCATATATTTT.

The gene calls are TRBV5-1 and TRBJ2-1; D unresolved. CDR1 is SGHRS, CDR2 YFSETQ, per germline. The V and J ends lost 0 bases and 4 bases respectively, with 17 bases between them. This CDR3 spans 17 amino acids. The CDR3 coding sequence is TGCGCCAGCAGCTTGGCCCGTAGGCTTGTGGGATACAATGAGCAGTTCTTC. Protein sequence: CASSLARRLVGYNEQFF.

The chain couples TRBV28 to TRBJ2-1; the D gene is possibly TRBD1 (5 bases). The length of the CDR3 is 15 residues. Trimming left V 1 base short and J 3 bases short, with 10 bases between. Germline V gene lookup returns CDR1 MDHEN and CDR2 SYDVKM. CDR3 region: CASSLSGRDYNEQFF. CDR3 DNA: TGTGCCAGCAGTTTATCCGGCAGGGACTACAATGAGCAGTTCTTC. Together with reference TRBV28 and TRBJ2-1, the CDR3 gives the full variable domain: DVKVTQSSRYLVKRTGEKVFLECVQDMDHENMFWYRQDPGLGLRLIYFSYDVKMKEKGDIPEGYSVSREKKERFSLILESASTNQTSMYLCASSLSGRDYNEQFFGPGTRLTVL.

This chain connects TRBV4-3 to TRBJ2-6; D is unclear. The CDR3 consists of 16 residues. Germline values: CDR1 LGHNA, CDR2 YSLEER. V gave up 0 bases and J gave up 5 bases, with 11 bases separating them. DNA for the CDR3: TGCGCCAGCAGCCAAGACCGCCTCGGGCGGGCCAACGTCCTGACTTTC. Translation gives CASSQDRLGRANVLTF.

J is TRBJ2-3 and V is TRBV7-6, with 7 nucleotides matching TRBD1. CDR3 length equals 14 residues. Germline V lookup: CDR1 SGHVS, CDR2 FNYEAQ. V shed 5 bases and J 4 bases; nucleotides not matched to a gene: 6. CDR3 nucleotide sequence: TGTGCCAGCAGCCGACAGGGCCTCGCAGATACGCAGTATTTT. Its translation is CASSRQGLADTQYF.

V is TRBV7-9 and J is TRBJ2-1; unclear D gene. V was shortened by 4 bases and J by 3 bases, with 16 bases between the two germline ends. CDR1 and CDR2 (germline): SEHNR, FQNEAQ (reference sequence). The CDR3 is made up of 16 amino acids. CDR3 coding DNA: TGTGCCAGCAGCTCTTATTTAGACCCCCTCTACAATGAGCAGTTCTTC. Translating gives CASSSYLDPLYNEQFF.

The gene calls are TRBV19 and TRBJ1-2, with D uncertain. Per the germline V gene, CDR1 is LNHDA and CDR2 is SQIVND (reference sequence). The CDR3 covers 12 residues. Trimming took off 1 base at V and 4 bases at J, with 4 bases between the two ends. Here the CDR3 DNA reads TGTGCCAGTAGTATAGCCGGCTATGGCTACACCTTC. This codes for CASSIAGYGYTF.

This clonotype was picked up a small number of times. The rearrangement uses TRBV4-3 and TRBJ2-7, with D possibly TRBD1 on 5 matching bases. V was shortened by 1 base and J by 3 bases, with 16 bases between the two germline ends. Germline CDR1 is LGHNA and CDR2 is YSLEER. This CDR3 is built from 16 residues. The CDR3 here is CASSQGPTVGSYEQYF. CDR3 sequence (DNA): TGCGCCAGCAGCCAAGGTCCGACAGTTGGAAGCTACGAGCAGTACTTC.

The chain carries TRBV5-6 and TRBJ2-3, with no clear D. The V end lost 6 bases, the J end lost 3 bases, and 5 bases lay between the germline ends. In germline, CDR1 is SGHDT, CDR2 YYEEEE. The CDR3 loop spans 11 amino acids. The CDR3: CASMGTDTQYF. CDR3 nucleotide sequence: TGTGCCAGCATGGGGACAGATACGCAGTATTTT.

The CDR3 DNA sequence: TGTGCCAGCAGCTTCCCAGACAACGGGCGTCCCTCTGGAAACACCATATATTTT. It is translated as CASSFPDNGRPSGNTIYF. The chain recombines TRBV7-9 with TRBJ1-3, with no clear D. The V gene's germline CDR1 is SEHNR and CDR2 FQNEAQ (reference sequence). Deletions cut 3 bases from V and 0 bases from J, with 18 bases between. CDR3 length equals 18 residues.

J is TRBJ2-1 and V is TRBV2; no clear D gene. From germline, CDR1 is SNHLY and CDR2 FYNNEI. The length of the CDR3 is 14 residues. V was trimmed by 6 bases and J by 5 bases, leaving 14 bases between them. The CDR3 DNA reads as TGTGCCAGCAGGACACGTAGCCATGACAATGAGCAGTTCTTC. Its protein product is CASRTRSHDNEQFF.